Sequencing of this TCR beta chain was carried out in a study of PD-1 blockade in classical Hodgkin lymphoma. This clone turned up a few times. Antigen: not known. Study outcomes and limitations: A significant rise in TCR diversity was seen by C4D1 for CD4+ cells but not for CD8+ cells.

Generated by immunoSEQ multiplex PCR, the TCRdb table keeps only in-frame clones and is missing some. This table has more than 40,000 clones, around four fifths appearing once. Time point here: cycle 4 day 1 (C4D1), after more than five weeks of nivolumab. Every patient was affected by relapse after autologous stem cell transplantation, while exposure to brentuximab vedotin was not uniform. The sequence came from a human donor with classical Hodgkin lymphoma. Sample: peripheral blood mononuclear cells (PBMCs), taken before the fourth cycle of nivolumab.

CDR3 in amino acids: CASTYRDVKTQYF. As DNA, the CDR3 is TGTGCCAGCACTTACAGGGACGTAAAGACCCAGTACTTC. V usage is TRBV2 and J usage is TRBJ2-5; maybe TRBD1 (6 bases). This CDR3 comprises 13 residues. The germline CDR1 and CDR2 sequences are SNHLY and FYNNEI. V shed 7 bases and J shed 6 bases, with 15 bases lying between them.